This record concerns one T cell receptor beta chain sequence. What it binds is unknown. The CDR3 has 12 residues. The germline V and J ends were trimmed by 3 bases and 5 bases, with 7 bases remaining between them. Germline CDR1 is SNHLY and CDR2 is FYNNEI. This sample was taken from a study of cytomegalovirus exposure and HLA in healthy donors. Study conclusions and caveats: The number of N-insertions in an Asian-associated ancestry cluster was reportedly below the 666-donor mean in a later analysis. According to a later analysis, most TCR beta chains associated with CMV appeared HLA-restricted. It was in a later analysis that TCR association rates were seen to vary by HLA locus, highest for DRB1 and lowest for HLA-C.

Both 60 Vbeta primers and 13 Jbeta primers went into the PCR. As originally analysed: In a later analysis, the count reached 80 million or so unique TCR beta chains, with 10 million to 14 million shared. Repertoires were generated with immunoSEQ multiplex PCR, while TCRdb's copy carries only in-frame clones and drops some. The V and J calls and clone size were taken over from that table, and D and trimming were inferred from the DNA. The sample shows some 170,000 clones, around 75% of them seen only once. Input material: PBMCs. The TCR originated in a man younger than 30 in good health and CMV-seropositive. The chain uses TRBV2 and TRBJ2-5; D unresolved. CDR3 coding DNA: TGTGCCAGCAGTGACCACATCGAGACCCAGTACTTC. Residues: CASSDHIETQYF.